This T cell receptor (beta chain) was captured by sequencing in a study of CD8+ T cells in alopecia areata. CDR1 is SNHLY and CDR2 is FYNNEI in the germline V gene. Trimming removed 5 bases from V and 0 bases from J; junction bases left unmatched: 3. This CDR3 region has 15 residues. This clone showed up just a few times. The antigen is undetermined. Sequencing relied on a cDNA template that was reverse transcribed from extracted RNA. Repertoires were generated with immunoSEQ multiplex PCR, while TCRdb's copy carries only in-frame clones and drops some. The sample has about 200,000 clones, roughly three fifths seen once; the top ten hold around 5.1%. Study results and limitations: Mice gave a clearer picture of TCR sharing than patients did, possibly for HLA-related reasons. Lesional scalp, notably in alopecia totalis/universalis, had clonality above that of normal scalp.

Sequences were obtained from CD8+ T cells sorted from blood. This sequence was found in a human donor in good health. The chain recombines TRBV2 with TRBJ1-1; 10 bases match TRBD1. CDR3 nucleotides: TGTGCCAGCAGTACCGGGACAGGGGTGAACACTGAAGCTTTCTTT. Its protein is CASSTGTGVNTEAFF.